A selection of T cell receptor beta chains follows, all from one sample in a study of T-cell reconstitution after alpha-beta-depleted transplantation in children. TCRdb ran MiXCR on the PCR reads and lists one entry per CDR3 protein. The table lists some 600,000 distinct CDR3 sequences, 10% to 15% of them singletons. Source: PBMCs, mostly from graft donor cells, taken 360 days after TCRalphabeta/CD19-depleted stem cell transplant. These receptors originate from a male patient younger than 18 who had a stem cell transplant for acute myeloid leukemia, so the T cells may come from the graft donor. CDR3s include the opening cysteine and the closing phenylalanine or tryptophan. Each record gives: V gene, D gene, J gene, clone size, CDR3 DNA, CDR3 protein. D genes are given only for firm matches. Rows give clone size only sometimes, using once, few, many, or a class for an expanded clone.

TRBV28	-	TRBJ2-7	-	TGTGCCAGCAGTTTATTTTCCGGGCCCGAGCAGTACTTC	CASSLFSGPEQYF
TRBV3-1	TRBD2	TRBJ2-3	many	TGTGCCAGCAGCCAAGCGGGAGGGCCAGATACGCAGTATTTT	CASSQAGGPDTQYF
TRBV12-3/TRBV12-4	-	TRBJ1-2	-	TGTGCCAGCAGTTTAATCGCTAACTATGGCTACACCTTC	CASSLIANYGYTF
TRBV10-3	-	TRBJ2-1	-	TGTGCCTTCGGGATGGGGGTAGCCTCTTTCTACAATGAGCAGTTCTTC	CAFGMGVASFYNEQFF
TRBV6-1	TRBD1	TRBJ1-1	many	TGTGCCAGCAGTCCCCGGACAGGGGGCACTGAAGCTTTCTTT	CASSPRTGGTEAFF
TRBV28	-	TRBJ2-7	few	TGTGCCAGCAGCCCTACTAGCTCGGACGAGCAGTACTTC	CASSPTSSDEQYF
TRBV29-1	TRBD2	TRBJ2-2	-	TGCAGCGTCGCCAGCCGGGGGGGCACTAGCGGCACCGGGGAGCTGTTTTTT	CSVASRGGTSGTGELFF
TRBV11-2	TRBD1	TRBJ2-7	many	TGTGCCAGCAGCTTAGTTTCCCGGGACAGGGCCGAGCAGTACTTC	CASSLVSRDRAEQYF
TRBV12-3/TRBV12-4	TRBD1	TRBJ2-5	-	TGTGCCAGCAGTGTCCGACAGGGGGCGTCCTTGATTCAAGAGACCCAGTACTTC	CASSVRQGASLIQETQYF
TRBV6-5	-	TRBJ2-5	-	TGTGCCAGCAGTTACTCTGGTCACCTCCAAGAGACCCAGTACTTC	CASSYSGHLQETQYF
TRBV12-1	-	TRBJ2-1	few	TGTGCCAGCAGCTTTGCGCAAGATAGCGGGAACTACAATGAGCAGTTCTTC	CASSFAQDSGNYNEQFF
TRBV5-1	TRBD2	TRBJ2-1	few	TGCGCCAGCAGCCCGGATACTAGCGGGAGGGCCTACAATGAGCAGTTCTTC	CASSPDTSGRAYNEQFF
TRBV3-1	TRBD2	TRBJ2-7	-	TGTGCCAGCAGCATAGCGGGAGGGCCCTCCTACGAGCAGTACTTC	CASSIAGGPSYEQYF